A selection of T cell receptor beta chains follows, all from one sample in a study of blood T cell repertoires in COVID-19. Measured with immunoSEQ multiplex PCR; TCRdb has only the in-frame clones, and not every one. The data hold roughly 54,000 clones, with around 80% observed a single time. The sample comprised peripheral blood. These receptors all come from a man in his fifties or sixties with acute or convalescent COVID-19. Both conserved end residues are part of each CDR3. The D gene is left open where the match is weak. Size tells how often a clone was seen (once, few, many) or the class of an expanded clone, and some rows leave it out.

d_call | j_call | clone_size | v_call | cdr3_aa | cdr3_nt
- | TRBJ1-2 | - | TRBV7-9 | CASRRDYGYTF | TGTGCCAGCAGGAGGGACTATGGCTACACCTTC
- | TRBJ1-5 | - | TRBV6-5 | CATRPDRWSNQPQHF | TGTGCCACCCGACCCGACAGGTGGAGCAATCAGCCCCAGCATTTT
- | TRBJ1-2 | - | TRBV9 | CASSVGGNLNYGYTF | TGTGCCAGCAGCGTGGGGGGGAACCTTAACTATGGCTACACCTTC
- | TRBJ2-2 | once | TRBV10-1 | CASSLGTGELFF | TGCGCCAGCAGTCTCGGCACCGGGGAGCTGTTTTTT
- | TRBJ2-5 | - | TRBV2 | CASSSRTRGETQYF | TGTGCCAGCAGTTCACGGACTAGGGGGGAGACCCAGTACTTC
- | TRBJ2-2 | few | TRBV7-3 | CASSLNSGQANTGELFF | TGTGCCAGCAGCTTAAATTCGGGACAAGCGAACACCGGGGAGCTGTTTTTT
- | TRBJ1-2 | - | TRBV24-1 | CATSDYSYGYTF | TGTGCCACCAGTGATTACAGCTATGGCTACACCTTC
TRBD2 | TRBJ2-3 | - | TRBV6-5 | CASSSGLATTDTQYF | TGTGCCAGCAGTTCGGGACTAGCGACCACAGATACGCAGTATTTT
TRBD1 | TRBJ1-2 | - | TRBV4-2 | CASSQPWDRGNYGYTF | TGTGCCAGCAGCCAACCCTGGGACAGGGGTAACTATGGCTACACCTTC
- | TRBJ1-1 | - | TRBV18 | CASSPEGGGYTEAFF | TGTGCCAGCTCACCAGAAGGGGGAGGGTACACTGAAGCTTTCTTT
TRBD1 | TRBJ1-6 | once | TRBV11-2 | CAGGQGAASPLHF | TGTGCCGGGGGGCAGGGGGCGGCTTCACCCCTCCACTTT
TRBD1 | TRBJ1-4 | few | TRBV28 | CASSFLLGGPNEKLFF | TGTGCCAGCAGTTTTCTCTTAGGGGGCCCTAATGAAAAACTGTTTTTT
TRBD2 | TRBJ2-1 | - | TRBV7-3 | CASSLSIAGGYNEQFF | TGTGCCAGCAGCTTATCAATAGCGGGAGGCTACAATGAGCAGTTCTTC
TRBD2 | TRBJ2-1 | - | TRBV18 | CASSRGKIAGLNEQFF | TGTGCCAGCTCACGGGGCAAAATAGCGGGCCTCAATGAGCAGTTCTTC
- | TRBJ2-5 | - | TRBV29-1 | CSVVWVYGMETQYF | TGCAGCGTTGTATGGGTTTACGGGATGGAGACCCAGTACTTC
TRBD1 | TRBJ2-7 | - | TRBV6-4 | CARRQGGSYEQYF | TGTGCCAGGAGACAGGGTGGGTCCTACGAGCAGTACTTC
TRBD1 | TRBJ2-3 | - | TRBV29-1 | CSVEPGTGGTDTQYF | TGCAGCGTTGAACCCGGGACAGGGGGGACAGATACGCAGTATTTT
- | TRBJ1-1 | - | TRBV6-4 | CASILHLQGNTEAFF | TGTGCCAGCATCCTCCACTTACAGGGAAACACTGAAGCTTTCTTT
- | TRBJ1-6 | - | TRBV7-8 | CASSLDRALYSPLHF | TGTGCCAGCAGCTTAGACAGGGCGTTGTATTCACCCCTCCACTTT
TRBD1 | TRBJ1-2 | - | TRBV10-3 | CAISPGQGGYGYTF | TGTGCCATCAGCCCCGGGCAGGGGGGCTATGGCTACACCTTC
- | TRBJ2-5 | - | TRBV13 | CASSSPKGEETQYF | TGTGCCAGCAGCTCACCTAAAGGAGAAGAGACCCAGTACTTC
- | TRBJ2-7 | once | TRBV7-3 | CASSSQSGLRDEQYF | TGTGCCAGCAGCTCCCAATCCGGATTGAGGGACGAGCAGTACTTC
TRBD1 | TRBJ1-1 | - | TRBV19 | CASSFLGQGGTEAFF | TGTGCCAGTAGTTTCCTGGGACAGGGTGGCACTGAAGCTTTCTTT
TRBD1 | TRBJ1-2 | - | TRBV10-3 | CAISEGQGYGYTF | TGTGCCATCAGTGAGGGACAGGGCTATGGCTACACCTTC
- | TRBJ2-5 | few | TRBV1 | CTSRGLAGGGQETQYF | TGCACCAGCAGAGGGCTAGCGGGGGGTGGGCAAGAGACCCAGTACTTC
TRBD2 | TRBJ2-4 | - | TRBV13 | CASSLGLAGAQYF | TGTGCCAGCAGCTTAGGACTAGCGGGGGCCCAGTACTTC
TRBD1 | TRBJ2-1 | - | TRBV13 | CASSPWTGRSMSYNEQFF | TGTGCCAGCAGCCCCTGGACAGGGCGGAGTATGTCCTACAATGAGCAGTTCTTC
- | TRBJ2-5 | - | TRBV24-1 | CATSKGSVKTQYF | TGTGCCACCAGTAAAGGGAGCGTTAAGACCCAGTACTTC
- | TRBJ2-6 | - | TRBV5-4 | CASSFDISGANVLTF | TGTGCCAGCAGTTTCGACATCTCTGGGGCCAACGTCCTGACTTTC
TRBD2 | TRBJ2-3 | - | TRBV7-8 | CASSPGLAGGDTDTQYF | TGTGCCAGCAGCCCTGGACTAGCGGGGGGGGACACAGATACGCAGTATTTT
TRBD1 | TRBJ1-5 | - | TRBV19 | CASSPYRGRGSSNQPQHF | TGTGCCAGTAGCCCATACAGGGGGCGGGGGTCGAGCAATCAGCCCCAGCATTTT
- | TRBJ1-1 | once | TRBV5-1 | CASSFGTDTEAFF | TGCGCCAGCAGCTTCGGGACTGACACTGAAGCTTTCTTT
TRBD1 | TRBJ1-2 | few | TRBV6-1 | CASSEWTGGEGYTF | TGTGCCAGCAGTGAATGGACAGGGGGTGAGGGCTACACCTTC
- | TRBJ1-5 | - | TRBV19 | CASSDTGGGNQPQHF | TGTGCCAGTAGTGACACGGGGGGCGGCAATCAGCCCCAGCATTTT
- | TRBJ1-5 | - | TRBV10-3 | CAISEREGGSNQPQHF | TGTGCCATCAGTGAGCGGGAAGGGGGTAGCAATCAGCCCCAGCATTTT
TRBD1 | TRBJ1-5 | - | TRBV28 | CASTFPGTGNQPQHF | TGTGCCAGCACCTTCCCCGGGACAGGCAATCAGCCCCAGCATTTT
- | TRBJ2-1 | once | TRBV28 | CATLMGAYNEQFF | TGTGCCACCCTGATGGGGGCGTACAATGAGCAGTTCTTC
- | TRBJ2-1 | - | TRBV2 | CASTESGISYNEQFF | TGTGCCAGTACCGAATCGGGGATCTCCTACAATGAGCAGTTCTTC
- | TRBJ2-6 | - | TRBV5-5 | CASSLGSSGANVLTF | TGTGCCAGCAGCTTAGGGAGCTCTGGGGCCAACGTCCTGACTTTC
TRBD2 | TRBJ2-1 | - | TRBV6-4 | CASSSGGNEQFF | TGTGCCAGCAGTAGCGGGGGCAATGAGCAGTTCTTC
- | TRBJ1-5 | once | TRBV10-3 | CAISRDSNQPQHF | TGTGCCATCAGTCGAGATAGCAATCAGCCCCAGCATTTT
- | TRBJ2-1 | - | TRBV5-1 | CASSLAEVNEQFF | TGCGCCAGCAGCTTGGCCGAGGTCAATGAGCAGTTCTTC
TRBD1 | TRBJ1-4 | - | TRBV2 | CASSDFGTVGEKLFF | TGTGCCAGCAGTGACTTTGGGACAGTCGGTGAAAAACTGTTTTTT
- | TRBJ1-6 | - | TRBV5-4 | CASSLPPGSSPLHF | TGTGCCAGCAGCCTCCCGCCTGGGAGTTCACCCCTCCACTTT
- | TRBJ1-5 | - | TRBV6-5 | CASSPSATSFQPQHF | TGTGCCAGCAGCCCCTCCGCGACATCTTTTCAGCCCCAGCATTTT
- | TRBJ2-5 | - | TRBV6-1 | CASSEGSWGRETQYF | TGTGCCAGCAGTGAGGGTTCCTGGGGGCGAGAGACCCAGTACTTC